These 26 T cell receptor beta chains were all obtained from the same sample, sequenced in a study of blood T cell repertoires in COVID-19. The data were produced by immunoSEQ multiplex PCR, yet TCRdb's version contains in-frame clones alone and is incomplete. This table has 380,000 or so clones, approximately 88% appearing once. The sample was peripheral blood. These receptor sequences come from a middle-aged man with acute or convalescent COVID-19.

The J gene is TRBJ2-1, the V gene TRBV28; 9 bases are shared with TRBD2. Per the germline V gene, CDR1 is MDHEN and CDR2 is SYDVKM. This CDR3 spans 15 amino acids. V lost 6 bases and J lost 6; bases outside the gene matches: 9. The CDR3 region is CASRRGGRATNEQFF. In nucleotides, the CDR3 is TGTGCCAGCAGGCGAGGCGGGAGGGCCACCAATGAGCAGTTCTTC.

This rearrangement joins TRBV9 to TRBJ2-3; TRBD2 matches at 15 bases. The CDR3 runs 16 residues. CDR1 and CDR2 (germline): SGDLS, YYNGEE. With 4 bases clipped from V and 4 bases from J, the junction kept 4 bases outside the gene matches. The CDR3 DNA reads as TGTGCCAGCAGCACTCGGACTAGCGGGGGGGCAGATACGCAGTATTTT. Translated, it gives CASSTRTSGGADTQYF.

This clone showed up just once. The chain uses TRBV5-1 and TRBJ1-2, with D perhaps matching TRBD1 (5 bases). The CDR3 is made up of 15 amino acids. The germline CDR1 and CDR2 sequences are SGHRS and YFSETQ. The V end was cut by 0 bases, the J end by 3 bases, with 12 bases between. The DNA for the CDR3 is TGCGCCAGCAGCTTGGGGGGACGGAGGGACTATGGCTACACCTTC. Its translation: CASSLGGRRDYGYTF.

The CDR3 coding sequence is TGTGCCAGTAGTGTGGCGGGAGGAAGGAATGAGCAGTTCTTC. Translated, it gives CASSVAGGRNEQFF. V gene TRBV19 combines with J gene TRBJ2-1, with 8 bases lining up with TRBD2. The CDR3 runs to 14 residues. Germline CDR1 is LNHDA and CDR2 is SQIVND (reference sequence). With V trimmed by 5 bases and J by 7 bases, 7 bases remained unmatched.

The rearrangement joins TRBV4-3 to TRBJ1-2, with TRBD1 matching over 7 bases. The CDR3 is made up of 16 amino acids. Looked up from germline, CDR1 is LGHNA and CDR2 is YSLEER. The junction had 6 bases not matched to a gene; V was cut back by 0 bases and J by 2 bases. CDR3 sequence reads: CASSQDWLGQNYGYTF. In DNA form, the CDR3 reads TGCGCCAGCAGCCAAGATTGGTTGGGACAGAACTATGGCTACACCTTC.

This chain connects TRBV2 to TRBJ2-7; 9 bases line up with TRBD2. Per the germline V gene, CDR1 is SNHLY and CDR2 is FYNNEI. The V segment lost 3 bases and the J segment 6 bases; nucleotides outside the gene matches: 6. The CDR3 is 14 residues long. DNA for the CDR3: TGTGCCAGCAGTGAGACGCGGGGGGGGACCGAGCAGTACTTC. Translating gives CASSETRGGTEQYF.

The genes are TRBV5-1 and TRBJ2-1, with TRBD2 matching over 14 bases. CDR1 and CDR2 (germline): SGHRS, YFSETQ. The CDR3 contains 15 residues. J gave up 6 bases and V 4 bases, and 3 bases lay outside the gene matches. The CDR3 DNA reads as TGCGCCAGCAGCGTGACTAGCGGGAGGGGCAATGAGCAGTTCTTC. This translates into CASSVTSGRGNEQFF.

The chain uses TRBV10-3 and TRBJ2-2; 7 bases agree with TRBD2. The ends lost 4 bases at V and 6 bases at J; junction bases unmatched: 11. The CDR3 spans 16 residues. The V gene's germline CDR1 is ENHRY and CDR2 SYGVKD. CDR3 loop: CAISVPAGFWSGELFF. CDR3 nucleotide sequence: TGTGCCATCAGTGTACCAGCGGGGTTTTGGTCCGGGGAGCTGTTTTTT.

Remarks on this clone: Other nucleotide sequences in the sample specify the same CDR3. The V call is TRBV7-9, the J call TRBJ2-7; D call uncertain. The CDR3 totals 12 residues. Between the trimmed V and J ends, which lost 5 bases and 4 bases, there was a span of 9 bases. CDR1 and CDR2 (germline): SEHNR, FQNEAQ (reference sequence). CDR3 nucleotide sequence: TGTGCCAGCAGCCCTTTATCGTACGAGCAGTACTTC. Protein sequence: CASSPLSYEQYF.

The V call is TRBV11-3, the J call TRBJ2-6, with TRBD1 as a possible D gene (5 bases). The CDR3 is 17 amino acids. Per germline, CDR1 SGHNT and CDR2 YENEEA. With 5 bases removed from V and 2 bases from J, the gap between germline ends came to 16 bases. The CDR3 sequence is CASSPPYGAAGANVLTF. CDR3 sequence (DNA): TGTGCCAGCAGCCCCCCCTATGGGGCTGCTGGGGCCAACGTCCTGACTTTC.

This sequence joins TRBV28 and TRBJ1-5; no definite D call. The CDR3 length is 11 residues. Between the trimmed V and J ends, which lost 8 bases and 7 bases, there was a span of 9 bases. From germline, CDR1 is MDHEN and CDR2 SYDVKM. The CDR3, as DNA: TGTGCCAGCGCGGTAGACCAGCCCCAGCATTTT. Translated: CASAVDQPQHF. The full variable domain, in which reference TRBV28 and TRBJ1-5 provide the parts outside the CDR3, is DVKVTQSSRYLVKRTGEKVFLECVQDMDHENMFWYRQDPGLGLRLIYFSYDVKMKEKGDIPEGYSVSREKKERFSLILESASTNQTSMYLCASAVDQPQHFGDGTRLSIL.

This clone has just one count. The chain combines TRBV6-5 with TRBJ1-1, with no clear D. The CDR3 is 13 amino acids. Trimming took off 4 bases at V and 5 bases at J, with 11 bases between the two ends. In germline, CDR1 is MNHEY, CDR2 SVGAGI. The CDR3 nucleotides read TGTGCCAGCAGTTTTGAACGGGAAACTGAAGCTTTCTTT. Translated, it gives CASSFERETEAFF.

V usage is TRBV10-3 and J usage is TRBJ2-7; 14 bases are a match to TRBD2. J was trimmed by 0 bases and V by 6 bases; bases with no gene match: 1. CDR3 length: 15 residues. From germline, CDR1 is ENHRY and CDR2 SYGVKD. The CDR3 region has the DNA TGTGCCATCAGGGGGACTAGCGGGAGCTCCTACGAGCAGTACTTC. Translating it yields CAIRGTSGSSYEQYF.

This clone was recorded only once. This sample includes further DNA sequences coding for the same CDR3. The chain joins TRBV18 to TRBJ1-5; D is unclear. Germline V lookup: CDR1 KGHSH, CDR2 LQKENI. The ends were cut back, 2 bases at V and 2 bases at J, with 4 bases in the middle. The CDR3 consists of 13 residues. In DNA, the CDR3 is TGTGCCAGCTCACCAGGGCGCAATCAGCCCCAGCATTTT. Protein product: CASSPGRNQPQHF.

The rearrangement joins TRBV6-5 to TRBJ1-4; 8 nucleotides align to TRBD1. In germline, CDR1 is MNHEY, CDR2 SVGAGI. This CDR3 contains 14 residues. V dropped 6 bases and J dropped 3; count of bases not matched to a gene: 3. CDR3 nucleotides: TGTGCCAGCAGACTGGACAGGGCTAATGAAAAACTGTTTTTT. This sequence encodes CASRLDRANEKLFF.

V and J are TRBV7-3 and TRBJ2-1, with TRBD2 matching over 11 bases. CDR3 length equals 15 residues. Germline CDR1 reads SGHTA; CDR2 reads FQGTGA. The junction had 1 base not matched to a gene; V was cut back by 4 bases and J by 2 bases. The chain's CDR3 is CASSSGLAAYNEQFF. The DNA of the CDR3 is TGTGCCAGCAGCTCGGGACTAGCGGCCTACAATGAGCAGTTCTTC.

The chain is built from TRBV4-3 and TRBJ1-2; D ambiguous. V was trimmed by 0 bases and J by 4 bases, leaving 12 bases between them. The CDR3 loop spans 15 amino acids. Germline CDR1 is LGHNA and CDR2 is YSLEER. CDR3 sequence (DNA): TGCGCCAGCAGCCAAGATATAAGTCGGGGCTATGGCTACACCTTC. It yields the protein CASSQDISRGYGYTF.

The chain recombines TRBV7-6 with TRBJ2-1; possibly TRBD1 for D (5 bases). Trimming took 0 bases from V and 1 from J, leaving 7 bases between them. Looked up from germline, CDR1 is SGHVS and CDR2 is FNYEAQ. The CDR3 covers 15 residues. This CDR3 is CASSLAAGSYNEQFF. The DNA of the CDR3 is TGTGCCAGCAGCTTAGCAGCAGGGTCCTACAATGAGCAGTTCTTC.

CDR3 residues: CASSYSIVGSEAFF. CDR3 bases: TGTGCCAGCAGTTACTCGATTGTAGGGAGTGAAGCTTTCTTT. The rearrangement joins TRBV6-5 to TRBJ1-1, with no clear D. V dropped 0 bases and J dropped 7 bases, with 12 bases sitting between them. The germline V gene encodes CDR1 MNHEY and CDR2 SVGAGI. The CDR3 contains 14 residues.

The chain uses TRBV18 and TRBJ1-5; 7 nucleotides align to TRBD1. The CDR3 runs 17 residues. Germline lookup yields CDR1 KGHSH and CDR2 LQKENI. Unmatched junction bases numbered 11, after V lost 4 bases and J lost 2 bases. The CDR3 bases are TGTGCCAGCTCACTAACCGGGACAGCGGGTGGCAATCAGCCCCAGCATTTT. This sequence encodes CASSLTGTAGGNQPQHF.

The J gene is TRBJ1-2, the V gene TRBV29-1; D is uncertain. This CDR3 comprises 12 residues. CDR1 and CDR2 from the germline V gene are SQVTM and ANQGSEA. V was pared by 6 bases and J by 0 bases, with 8 bases between. The CDR3 here is CSVIEANYGYTF. The CDR3 DNA sequence: TGCAGCGTGATAGAGGCTAACTATGGCTACACCTTC. Based on the CDR3 plus reference TRBV29-1 and TRBJ1-2, the full variable domain is SAVISQKPSRDICQRGTSLTIQCQVDSQVTMMFWYRQQPGQSLTLIATANQGSEATYESGFVIDKFPISRPNLTFSTLTVSNMSPEDSSIYLCSVIEANYGYTFGSGTRLTVV.

By share of the sample, this clone is medium-sized. The rearrangement joins TRBV6-1 to TRBJ1-2, with D possibly matching TRBD1 (6 bases). CDR3 length: 15 residues. Between the trimmed V and J ends, which lost 0 bases and 3 bases, there was a span of 11 bases. Per germline, CDR1 MNHNS and CDR2 SASEGT. CDR3 nucleotide sequence: TGTGCCAGCAGTGAAGCGGCAGGGGAGCACTATGGCTACACCTTC. Translated, it gives CASSEAAGEHYGYTF.

The rearrangement uses TRBV5-1 and TRBJ2-7, with TRBD1 matching over 7 bases. Looked up from germline, CDR1 is SGHRS and CDR2 is YFSETQ. This CDR3 has 15 residues. V lost 4 bases and J lost 0; bases outside the gene matches: 7. The CDR3: CASSIGTVNSYEQYF. Written as DNA, the CDR3 is TGCGCCAGCAGCATAGGGACAGTGAACTCCTACGAGCAGTACTTC.

The CDR3 DNA sequence: TGTGCCAGCAGCTTAGGGGGAGGCAGGTACACTGAAGCTTTCTTT. It is translated as CASSLGGGRYTEAFF. The V gene is TRBV7-9, the J gene TRBJ1-1; D is unresolved. Germline values: CDR1 SEHNR, CDR2 FQNEAQ (reference sequence). There are 15 residues in the CDR3. V was clipped by 1 base and J by 3 bases, with 12 bases between them.

A few counts support this clone. This chain uses TRBV9 with TRBJ1-1; D uncertain. The V end lost 0 bases, the J end lost 3 bases, and 9 bases lay between the germline ends. The CDR3 runs to 14 residues. The germline gives CDR1 SGDLS, CDR2 YYNGEE. The CDR3 DNA reads as TGTGCCAGCAGCGTAGGGTCAGCGTACACTGAAGCTTTCTTT. It specifies CASSVGSAYTEAFF.

The rearrangement links TRBV6-5 to TRBJ1-4, with TRBD1 matching 7 bases. Looked up from germline, CDR1 is MNHEY and CDR2 is SVGAGI. The CDR3 has 13 amino acids. V was clipped by 6 bases and J by 12 bases; unmatched bases: 10. CDR3 loop: CASSPGTVLELFF. DNA of the CDR3: TGTGCCAGCAGCCCCGGGACAGTCTTGGAACTGTTTTTT.